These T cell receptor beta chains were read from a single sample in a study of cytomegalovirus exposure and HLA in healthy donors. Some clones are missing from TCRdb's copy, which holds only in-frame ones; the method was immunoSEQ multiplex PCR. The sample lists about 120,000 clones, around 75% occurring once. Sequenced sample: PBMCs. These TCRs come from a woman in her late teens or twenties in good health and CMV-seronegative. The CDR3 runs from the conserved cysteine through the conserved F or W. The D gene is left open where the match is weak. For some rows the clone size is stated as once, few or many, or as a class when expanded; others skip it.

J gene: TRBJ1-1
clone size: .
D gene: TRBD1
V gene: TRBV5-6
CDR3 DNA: TGTGCCAGCAACTCCGGACAGGTCAGAATGAACACTGAAGCTTTCTTT
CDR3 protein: CASNSGQVRMNTEAFF

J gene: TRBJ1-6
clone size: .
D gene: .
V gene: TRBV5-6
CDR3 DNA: TGTGCCAGCAGCTTCTTCTTCTCCTCCTATAATTCACCCCTCCACTTT
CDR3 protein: CASSFFFSSYNSPLHF

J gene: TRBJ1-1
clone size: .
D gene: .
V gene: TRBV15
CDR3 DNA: TGTGCCACCAGCAGGTCCCTTGGGGCCGAAGCTTTCTTT
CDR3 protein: CATSRSLGAEAFF

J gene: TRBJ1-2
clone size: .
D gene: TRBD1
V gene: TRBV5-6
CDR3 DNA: TGTGCCAGCAAATCCGGGACAGGGTCTGGCTACACCTTC
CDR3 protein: CASKSGTGSGYTF

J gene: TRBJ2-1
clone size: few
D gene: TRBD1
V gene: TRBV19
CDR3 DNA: TGTGCCAGCAGGGACAGGGGGTGGGGGGAGCAGTTCTTC
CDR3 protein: CASRDRGWGEQFF

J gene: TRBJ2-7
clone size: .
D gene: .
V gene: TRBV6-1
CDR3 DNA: TGTGCCAGCCTTACTGGGCCAGGTACCTACGAGCAGTACTTC
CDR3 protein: CASLTGPGTYEQYF

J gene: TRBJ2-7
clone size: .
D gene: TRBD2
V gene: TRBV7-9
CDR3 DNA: TGTGCCAGCAGCCCTAGCGGGGGGGCGAACGAGCAGTACTTC
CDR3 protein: CASSPSGGANEQYF

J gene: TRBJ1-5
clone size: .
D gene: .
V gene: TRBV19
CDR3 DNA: TGTGCCACTTCCCCGGGGCAGGGGACCCAGCCCCAGCATTTT
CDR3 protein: CATSPGQGTQPQHF

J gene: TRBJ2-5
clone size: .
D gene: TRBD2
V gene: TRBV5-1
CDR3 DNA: TGCGCCAGCAGCTTGGAACTAGCGGGGGGCTGGGAGACCCAGTACTTC
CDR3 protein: CASSLELAGGWETQYF

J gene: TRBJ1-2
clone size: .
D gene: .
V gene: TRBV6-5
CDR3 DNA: TGTGCCAGCAGTTACTCGAATGGGCTCTCGGGAGGCTACACCTTC
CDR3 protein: CASSYSNGLSGGYTF

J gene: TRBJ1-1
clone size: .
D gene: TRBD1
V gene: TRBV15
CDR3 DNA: TGTGCCACCAGCAGAGATTTCCGAGGGGGCAACACTGAAGCTTTCTTT
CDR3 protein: CATSRDFRGGNTEAFF

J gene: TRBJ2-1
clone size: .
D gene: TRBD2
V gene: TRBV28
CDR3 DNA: TGTGCCAGCAGCCCCCCAGCGGGGGGTTACAATGAGCAGTTCTTC
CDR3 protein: CASSPPAGGYNEQFF

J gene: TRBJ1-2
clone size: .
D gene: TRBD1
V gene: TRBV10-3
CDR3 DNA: TGTGCCATCCGAGAACAGGGGTCTCCTAACTATGGCTACACCTTC
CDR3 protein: CAIREQGSPNYGYTF

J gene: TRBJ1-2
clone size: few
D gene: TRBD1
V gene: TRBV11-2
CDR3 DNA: TGTGCCAGCAGCCTGGACAGGGTGAGGGGCTACACCTTC
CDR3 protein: CASSLDRVRGYTF

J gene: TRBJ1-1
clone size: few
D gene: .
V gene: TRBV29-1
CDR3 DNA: TGCAGCGTTCTCAGGGCCGGTACTGAAGCTTTCTTT
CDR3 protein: CSVLRAGTEAFF

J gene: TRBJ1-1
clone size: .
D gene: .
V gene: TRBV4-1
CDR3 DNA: TGCGCCAGCAGCCACCCGACAGAAGAAGCTTTCTTT
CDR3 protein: CASSHPTEEAFF

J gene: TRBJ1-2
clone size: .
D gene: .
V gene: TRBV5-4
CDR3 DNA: TGTGCCAGCAGCTCGGAACTCGGCGCGGGACCGAGGAACTATGGCTACACCTTC
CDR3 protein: CASSSELGAGPRNYGYTF

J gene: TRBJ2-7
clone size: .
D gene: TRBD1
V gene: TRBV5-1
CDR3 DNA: TGCGCCAGCAGCGCAGGACAGGGGGGCTCCTACGAGCAGTACTTC
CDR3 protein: CASSAGQGGSYEQYF

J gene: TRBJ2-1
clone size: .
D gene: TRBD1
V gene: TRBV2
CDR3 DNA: TGTGCCAGCAGGCCCGGGACAGTCTCCTACAATGAGCAGTTCTTC
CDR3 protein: CASRPGTVSYNEQFF

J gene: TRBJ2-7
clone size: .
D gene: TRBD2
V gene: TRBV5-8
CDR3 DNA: TGTGCCAGCAGCTTGGCCATAGGGCTAGCGGATTCCTACGAGCAGTACTTC
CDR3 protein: CASSLAIGLADSYEQYF

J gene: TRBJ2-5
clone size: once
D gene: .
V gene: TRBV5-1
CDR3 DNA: TGCGCCAGCAGCTTGCCCTCTGAGACCCAGTACTTC
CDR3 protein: CASSLPSETQYF

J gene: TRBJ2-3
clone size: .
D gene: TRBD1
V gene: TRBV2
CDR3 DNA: TGTGCCAGCAGTGCGAGAAAAACCGGGACAGGAATCACAGATACGCAGTATTTT
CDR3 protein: CASSARKTGTGITDTQYF

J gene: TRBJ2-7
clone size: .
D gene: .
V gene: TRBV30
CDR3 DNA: TGTGCCTGGAGTGATGTCAGGAACTACGAGCAGTACTTC
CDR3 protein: CAWSDVRNYEQYF

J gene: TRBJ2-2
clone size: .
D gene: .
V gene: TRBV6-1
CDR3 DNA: TGTGCCACGGACAGAAACACCGGGGAGCTGTTTTTT
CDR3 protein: CATDRNTGELFF

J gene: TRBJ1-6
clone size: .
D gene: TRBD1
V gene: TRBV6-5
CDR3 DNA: TGTGCCAGCAGCCCCGGGACAGGGGATAATTCACCCCTCCACTTT
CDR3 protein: CASSPGTGDNSPLHF

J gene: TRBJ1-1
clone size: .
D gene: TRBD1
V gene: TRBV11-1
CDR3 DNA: TGTGCCAGCAGCTTAGGGGGACAGGGGGCGAGCACTGAAGCTTTCTTT
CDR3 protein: CASSLGGQGASTEAFF

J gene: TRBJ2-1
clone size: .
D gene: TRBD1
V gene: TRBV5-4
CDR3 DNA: TGTGCCAGCAGCCGGGACAGGGGGCGCTACAATGAGCAGTTCTTC
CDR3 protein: CASSRDRGRYNEQFF

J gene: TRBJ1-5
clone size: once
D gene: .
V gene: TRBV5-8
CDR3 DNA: TGTGCCAGCAGCTTCAGAAATAGCAATCAGCCCCAGCATTTT
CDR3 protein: CASSFRNSNQPQHF

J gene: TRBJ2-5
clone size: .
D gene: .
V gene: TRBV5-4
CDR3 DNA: TGTGCCAGCAGCTCGGGACACGACCAAGAGACCCAGTACTTC
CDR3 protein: CASSSGHDQETQYF

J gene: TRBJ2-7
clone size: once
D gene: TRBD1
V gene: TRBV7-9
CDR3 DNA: TGTGCCAGCACTGGGACAGGGGTTCCCTACGAGCAGTACTTC
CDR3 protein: CASTGTGVPYEQYF

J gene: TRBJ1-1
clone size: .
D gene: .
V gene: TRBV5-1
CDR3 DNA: TGCGCCAGCAGCTTGACGGGACACGAGAACACTGAAGCTTTCTTT
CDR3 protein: CASSLTGHENTEAFF

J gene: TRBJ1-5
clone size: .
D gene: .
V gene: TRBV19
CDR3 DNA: TGTGCCAGTAGTATACAGGGCACGGCTGATCAGCCCCAGCATTTT
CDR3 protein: CASSIQGTADQPQHF

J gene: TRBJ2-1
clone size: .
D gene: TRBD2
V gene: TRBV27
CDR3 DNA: TGTGCCAGCAGTCTCTTGGGGAGCGGGGGGGCGAGCTCCTACAATGAGCAGTTCTTC
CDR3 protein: CASSLLGSGGASSYNEQFF

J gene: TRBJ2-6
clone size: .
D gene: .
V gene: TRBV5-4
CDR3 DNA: TGTGCCAGCAGCCCTCCTCCGCCTCCCGGGGGCTCTGGGGCCAACGTCCTGACTTTC
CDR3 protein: CASSPPPPPGGSGANVLTF

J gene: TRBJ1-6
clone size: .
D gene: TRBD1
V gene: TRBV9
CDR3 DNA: TGTGCCAGCAGCGCCGGACAGGGGGGCAATTCACCCCTCCACTTT
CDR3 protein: CASSAGQGGNSPLHF

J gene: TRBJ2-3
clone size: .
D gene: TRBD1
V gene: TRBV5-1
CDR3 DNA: TGCGCCAGCAGCACCCAAGGACAGGGCCTCCTCACAGATACGCAGTATTTT
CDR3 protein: CASSTQGQGLLTDTQYF

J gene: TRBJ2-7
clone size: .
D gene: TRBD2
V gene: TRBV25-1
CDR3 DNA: TGTGCCAGCAGTGATCCCAGACTAGCGGGTTCCTACGAGCAGTACTTC
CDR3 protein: CASSDPRLAGSYEQYF

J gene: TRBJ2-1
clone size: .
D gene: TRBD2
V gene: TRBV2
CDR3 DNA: TGTGCCAGCAGTGAACTCCGCGGGGGGGCGTATGAGCAGTTCTTC
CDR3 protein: CASSELRGGAYEQFF

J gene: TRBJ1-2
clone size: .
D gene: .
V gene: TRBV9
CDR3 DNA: TGTGCCAGCAGCGTAGACCCCGTGGGAGGGGTCCATGGCTACACCTTC
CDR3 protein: CASSVDPVGGVHGYTF

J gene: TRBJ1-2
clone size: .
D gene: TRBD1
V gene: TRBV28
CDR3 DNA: TGTGCCAGCAGTAACAGGGGCCCGATAATGTTTGATGGCTACACCTTC
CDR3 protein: CASSNRGPIMFDGYTF

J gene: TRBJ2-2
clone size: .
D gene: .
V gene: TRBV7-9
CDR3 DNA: TGTTCCAGCAGTACAGGGACCGGGGAGCTGTTTTTT
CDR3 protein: CSSSTGTGELFF

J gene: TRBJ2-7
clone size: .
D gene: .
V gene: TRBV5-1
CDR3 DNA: TGCGCCAGCAGCTTGGTAGTGGGCACGCAAGGCGAGCAGTACTTC
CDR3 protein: CASSLVVGTQGEQYF

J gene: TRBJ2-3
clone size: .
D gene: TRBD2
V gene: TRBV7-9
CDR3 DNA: TGTGCCAGCAGTTACATACTAGCGGGGGTGGGCACAGATACGCAGTATTTT
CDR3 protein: CASSYILAGVGTDTQYF

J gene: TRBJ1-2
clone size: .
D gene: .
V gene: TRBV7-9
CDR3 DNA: TGTGCCAGCAGCTTAGGGGTCGGGGAGGTCGGTGGCTACACCTTC
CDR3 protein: CASSLGVGEVGGYTF

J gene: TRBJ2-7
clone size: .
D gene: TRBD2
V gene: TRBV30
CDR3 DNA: TGTGCCTGGAGTAACATTCGGCTAGCGGCCTACGAGCAGTACTTC
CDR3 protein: CAWSNIRLAAYEQYF

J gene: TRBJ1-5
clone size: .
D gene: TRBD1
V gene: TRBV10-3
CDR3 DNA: TGTGCCATCAGTCAGGCGCTCCAGGGGGCCGGTAGCAATCAGCCCCAGCATTTT
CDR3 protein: CAISQALQGAGSNQPQHF

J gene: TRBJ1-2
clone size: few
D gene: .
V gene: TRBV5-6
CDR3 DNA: TGTGCCAGCAGCTCCCGGGATCTGGGGATTAACTATGGCTACACCTTC
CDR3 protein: CASSSRDLGINYGYTF

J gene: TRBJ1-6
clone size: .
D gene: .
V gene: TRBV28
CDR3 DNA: TGTGCCAGCAGTTTATCCGTAACGGGAGGTAATTCACCCCTCCACTTT
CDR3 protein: CASSLSVTGGNSPLHF